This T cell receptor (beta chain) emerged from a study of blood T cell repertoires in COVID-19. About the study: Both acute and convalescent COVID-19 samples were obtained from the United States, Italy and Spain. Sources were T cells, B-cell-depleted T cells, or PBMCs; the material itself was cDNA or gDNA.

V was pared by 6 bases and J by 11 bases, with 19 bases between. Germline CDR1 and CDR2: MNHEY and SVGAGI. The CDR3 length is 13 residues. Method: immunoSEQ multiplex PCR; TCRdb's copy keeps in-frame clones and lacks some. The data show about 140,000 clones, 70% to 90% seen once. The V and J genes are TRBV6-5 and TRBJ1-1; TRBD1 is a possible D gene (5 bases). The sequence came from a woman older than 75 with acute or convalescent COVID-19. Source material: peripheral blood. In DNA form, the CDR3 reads TGTGCCAGCAGGGGGACGGGGGTCCGCCGGGCTTTCTTT. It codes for CASRGTGVRRAFF.